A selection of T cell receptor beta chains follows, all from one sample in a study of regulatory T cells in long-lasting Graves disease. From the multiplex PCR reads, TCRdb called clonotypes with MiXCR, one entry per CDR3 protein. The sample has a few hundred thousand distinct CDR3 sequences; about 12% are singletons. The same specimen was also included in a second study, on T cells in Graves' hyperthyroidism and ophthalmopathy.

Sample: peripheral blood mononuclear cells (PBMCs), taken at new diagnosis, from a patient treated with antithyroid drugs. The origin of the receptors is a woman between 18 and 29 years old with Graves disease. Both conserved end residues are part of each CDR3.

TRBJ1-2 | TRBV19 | CAAGQGGFGTF
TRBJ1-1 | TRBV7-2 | CASSRERRGRTEAFF
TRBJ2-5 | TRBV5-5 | CASSPDPTGVETQYF
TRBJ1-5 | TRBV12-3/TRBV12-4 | CASSFGQVGDQPQHF
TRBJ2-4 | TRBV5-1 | CASSLARAGFGRNIQYF
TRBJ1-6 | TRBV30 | CAWRSDRSSYNSPLHF
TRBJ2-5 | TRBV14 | CASSRLETQYF
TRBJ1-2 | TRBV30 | CAWITGGEDYGYTF
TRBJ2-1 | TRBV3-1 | CASSHNGNEQFF
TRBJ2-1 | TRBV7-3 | CASSSGRDNEQFF
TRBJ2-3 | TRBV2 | CASSGNLGNPTQYF
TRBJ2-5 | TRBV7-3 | CASSLNFGLGETQYF
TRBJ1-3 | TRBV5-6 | CASSYLGAGTESGNTIYF
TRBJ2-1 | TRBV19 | CASRSNEQFF
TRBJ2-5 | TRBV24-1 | CATSDFAGQTQYF
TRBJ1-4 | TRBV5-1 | CASSYQGAANEKLFF
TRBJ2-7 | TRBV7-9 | CASSLREVSYEQYF
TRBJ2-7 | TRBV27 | CASRKGAGSSYEQYF
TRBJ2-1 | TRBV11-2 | CASSLAPGTGPGLAGPNEQFF
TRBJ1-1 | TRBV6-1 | CASSPILKGTEAFF
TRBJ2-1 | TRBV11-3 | CASSLVRDNEQFF
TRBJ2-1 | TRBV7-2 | CASSRRGPPGQYSEQFF
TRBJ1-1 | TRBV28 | CASSRGGWGTEAFF
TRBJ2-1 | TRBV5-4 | CASSPKSLRGGVNEQFF
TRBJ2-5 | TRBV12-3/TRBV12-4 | CASSLRVLQETQYF
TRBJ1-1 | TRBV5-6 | CASSLSSWGWMNTEAFF
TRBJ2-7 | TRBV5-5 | CASSLGVGSYEQYF
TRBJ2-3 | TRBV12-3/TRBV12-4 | CASSFTGGRTDTQYF
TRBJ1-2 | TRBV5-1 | CASSLEAEPRDGYTF
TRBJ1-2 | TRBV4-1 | CASSQEGTIYDGYTF
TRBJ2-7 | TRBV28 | CASSLQITEQYF
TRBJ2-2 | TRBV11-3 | CASSLGAGGELFF
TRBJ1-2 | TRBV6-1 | CASSDSRQDGYTF
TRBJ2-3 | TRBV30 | CAWSVGTGGRADTQYF
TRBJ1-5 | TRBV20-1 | CSASWGHSNQPQHF
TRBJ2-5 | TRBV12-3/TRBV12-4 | CASSFVRGQETQYF
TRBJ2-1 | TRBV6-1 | CASSLYPGLAGDNEQFF
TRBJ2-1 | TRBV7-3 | CASSLEVGRRPYNEQFF
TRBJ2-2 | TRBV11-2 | CASSFGRGFSNTGELFF
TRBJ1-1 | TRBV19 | CASRMGVRNTEAFF
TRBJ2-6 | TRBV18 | CASSPRRTSGAPSGTNVLTF
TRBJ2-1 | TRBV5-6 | CASSPGLAPEQRSYNEQFF
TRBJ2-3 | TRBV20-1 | CSARAPPQDTQYF
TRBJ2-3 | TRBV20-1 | CSAFSVSSTDTQYF
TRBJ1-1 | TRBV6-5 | CASSYPTGTGPREAFF
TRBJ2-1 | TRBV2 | CASRDRAYNEQFF
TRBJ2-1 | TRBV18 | CASSLRTSGVGEQFF
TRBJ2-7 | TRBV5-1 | CASSLYGTTNYEQYF
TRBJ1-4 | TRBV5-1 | CASSPTGRREKLYF
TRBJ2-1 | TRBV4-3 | CASSQGARRGRGVGEQFF